This record concerns one T cell receptor (beta chain) sequence. This clone appeared a single time. Its target antigen remains unknown. The sample holds no much larger clone one base away, and base qualities are not on file. After PBMCs were isolated by density centrifugation and stained for CD3, CD4 and CD8, a FACSAria was used to sort CD4+ and CD8+ T cells. Scalp biopsies and blood samples were obtained from unaffected controls. This sample was taken from a study of CD8+ T cells in alopecia areata (dated by TCRdb to 2016 to 2019). For context, the study as a whole: The study used high-throughput TCRbeta sequencing to examine T cell clonal expansion in alopecia areata, in both the C3H/HeJ mouse model and human patients. In humans, TCRbeta sequencing was performed on scalp tissue and on sorted CD4+ and CD8+ peripheral blood T cells from healthy controls and from patients with patchy or totalis/universalis alopecia areata. Scalp clonality was compared among normal scalp (n=4), patchy alopecia areata scalp (n=8), and alopecia totalis/universalis scalp (n=8). The RNA source kit depended on sample type: the PAXgene miRNA kit for fixed scalp, the miRNeasy kit for PBMCs, and the RNeasy kit for mouse skin. TCRbeta CDR3 regions were amplified by immunoSEQ multiplex PCR with 35 Vbeta forward and 13 Jbeta reverse primers.

From a lookup of the germline V gene, CDR1 and CDR2 are SGHAT and FQNNGV. Trimming takes 3 bases from V and 0 bases from J, and the germline ends sit 12 bases apart. The CDR3 runs 15 amino acids, cysteine and phenylalanine included. Solely the CDR3 DNA is kept, with 45 bases framed from the first base. Points the paper makes about the study in general: Unlike mouse skin, which is dominated by gammadelta T cells, normal human skin has resident alphabeta T cells that are also sequenced, and this complicates analysis of the scalp TCR repertoire. Lesional scalp, especially in alopecia totalis/universalis, showed higher clonality and more expanded CD8+ clones than normal scalp, suggesting antigenic drive. Compared with mice, TCR sequences shared between patients were less clear, possibly partly because of HLA diversity across the patient population.

Preparation of the library involved the immunoSEQ multiplex PCR assay. To provide template for TCR sequencing, every sample had RNA extracted and reverse transcribed into cDNA. First-strand cDNA was synthesized with SuperScript III using a 2:1 mix of oligo-dT and random hexamers. Amplification bias was assessed with a synthetic immune receptor repertoire, and residual bias was removed computationally. Regarding the original processing steps: After raw reads were preprocessed to remove errors, the CDR3 was defined following IMGT conventions as running from the conserved cysteine to phenylalanine. Clonality was computed as 1 minus the Shannon entropy, with the entropy normalized by log2 of the number of productive unique TCRs. CD4 or CD8 identity of scalp clones was inferred by cross-referencing scalp TCRbeta sequences with sorted blood CD4 and CD8 repertoires. The table was pulled from immuneACCESS by TCRdb, which kept in-frame rearrangements only. Such tables lose some clones; where checked, under half of the loss comes from unresolved V genes, and the rest has no known cause. V, J and clone size are taken as reported in that table, and D and trimming were inferred from the DNA itself. Recorded for this sample are under 130,000 clones; about 60% of them occurred a single time. The ten largest clonotypes hold 8% to 10% of the sample.

The rearranged chain carries TRBV11-2 and TRBJ2-7; TRBD2 might be the D gene, on 5 matching bases. This sequence was found in a human donor in good health. The material sequenced was CD4+ T cells sorted from blood. The CDR3 here reads CASSFSDRSSYEQYF. DNA sequence: TGTGCCAGCAGCTTTAGCGACCGAAGCTCCTACGAGCAGTACTTC.